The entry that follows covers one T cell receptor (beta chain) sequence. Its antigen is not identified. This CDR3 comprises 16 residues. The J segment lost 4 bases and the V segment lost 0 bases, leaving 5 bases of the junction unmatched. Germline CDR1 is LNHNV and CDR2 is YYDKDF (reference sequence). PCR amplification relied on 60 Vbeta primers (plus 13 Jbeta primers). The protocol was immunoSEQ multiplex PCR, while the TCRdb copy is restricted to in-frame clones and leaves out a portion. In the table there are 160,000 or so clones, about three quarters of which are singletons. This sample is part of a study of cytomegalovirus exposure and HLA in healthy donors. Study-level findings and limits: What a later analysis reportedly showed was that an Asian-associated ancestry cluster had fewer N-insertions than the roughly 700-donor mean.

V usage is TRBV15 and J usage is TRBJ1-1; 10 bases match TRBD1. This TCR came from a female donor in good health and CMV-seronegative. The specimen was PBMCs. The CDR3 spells CATSRDRDRGGTEAFF. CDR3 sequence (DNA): TGTGCCACCAGCAGAGATAGGGACAGGGGAGGCACTGAAGCTTTCTTT.